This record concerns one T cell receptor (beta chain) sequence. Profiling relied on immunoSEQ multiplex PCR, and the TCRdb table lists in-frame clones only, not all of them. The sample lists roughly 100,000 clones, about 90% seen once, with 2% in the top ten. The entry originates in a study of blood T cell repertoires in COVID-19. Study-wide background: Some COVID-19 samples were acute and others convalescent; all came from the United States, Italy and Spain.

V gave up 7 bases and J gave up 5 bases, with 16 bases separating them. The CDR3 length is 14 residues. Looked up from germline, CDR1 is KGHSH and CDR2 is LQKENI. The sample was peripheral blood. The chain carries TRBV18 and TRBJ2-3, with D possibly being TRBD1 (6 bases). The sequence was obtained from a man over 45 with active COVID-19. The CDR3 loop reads CASLGQQRGDTQYF. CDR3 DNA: TGTGCCAGCTTAGGACAGCAAAGGGGAGATACGCAGTATTTT. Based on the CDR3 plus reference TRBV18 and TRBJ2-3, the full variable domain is NAGVMQNPRHLVRRRGQEARLRCSPMKGHSHVYWYRQLPEEGLKFMVYLQKENIIDESGMPKERFSAEFPKEGPSILRIQQVVRGDSAAYFCASLGQQRGDTQYFGPGTRLTVL.